This T cell receptor beta chain was retrieved from a study of early T cells in non-severe SARS-CoV-2 infection. Across the whole study: Chains were not paired, and sequencing was done on bulk RNA from unsorted whole blood.

The CDR3 is made up of 10 amino acids. With 7 bases clipped from V and 8 bases from J, the junction kept 2 bases outside the gene matches. The germline V gene has CDR1 SQVTM and CDR2 ANQGSEA. Unique molecular identifiers tagged individual cDNA molecules. Using its own MiXCR run on the 5' RACE reads, TCRdb lists one record per CDR3 protein. The data show 99,000 or so distinct CDR3 sequences, approximately 15% seen once. Study-wide findings and caveats: Clonotype matching in VDJdb favored anti-spike CD8 responses and did not capture private and CD4 specificities.

About this clonotype: Its antigen is as yet unknown.

The chain joins TRBV29-1 to TRBJ2-3; TRBD1 matches at 8 bases. The TCR sequence derives from an adult who was a healthcare worker with PCR-confirmed SARS-CoV-2 infection or an uninfected control (not recorded which). The sequenced material came from whole blood. Here the CDR3 reads CSATGGTQYF. CDR3 nucleotide sequence: TGCAGCGCCACAGGGGGTACGCAGTATTTT.